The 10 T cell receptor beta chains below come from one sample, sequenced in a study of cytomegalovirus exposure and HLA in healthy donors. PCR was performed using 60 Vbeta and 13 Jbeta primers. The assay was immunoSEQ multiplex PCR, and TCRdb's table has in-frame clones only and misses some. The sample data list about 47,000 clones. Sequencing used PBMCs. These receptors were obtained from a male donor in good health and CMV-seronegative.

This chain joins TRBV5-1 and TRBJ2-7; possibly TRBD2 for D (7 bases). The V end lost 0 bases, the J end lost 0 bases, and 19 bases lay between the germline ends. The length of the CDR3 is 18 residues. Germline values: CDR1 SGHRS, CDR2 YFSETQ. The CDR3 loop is CASSLGGIAGEGSYEQYF. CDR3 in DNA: TGCGCCAGCAGCTTGGGGGGTATCGCAGGGGAGGGCTCCTACGAGCAGTACTTC.

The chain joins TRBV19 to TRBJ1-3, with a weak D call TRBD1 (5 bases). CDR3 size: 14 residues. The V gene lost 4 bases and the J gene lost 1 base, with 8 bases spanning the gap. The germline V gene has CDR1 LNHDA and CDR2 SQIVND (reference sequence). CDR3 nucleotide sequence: TGTGCCAGTAGTACGGGGGGTTCTGGAAACACCATATATTTT. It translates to CASSTGGSGNTIYF. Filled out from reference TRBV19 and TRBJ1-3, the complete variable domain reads DGGITQSPKYLFRKEGQNVTLSCEQNLNHDAMYWYRQDPGQGLRLIYYSQIVNDFQKGDIAEGYSVSREKKESFPLTVTSAQKNPTAFYLCASSTGGSGNTIYFGEGSWLTVV.

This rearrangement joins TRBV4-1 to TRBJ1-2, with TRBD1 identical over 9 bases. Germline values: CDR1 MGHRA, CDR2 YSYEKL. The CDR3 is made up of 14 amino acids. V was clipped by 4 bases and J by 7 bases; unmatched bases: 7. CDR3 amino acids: CASSRVQGAGGYTF. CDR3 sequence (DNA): TGCGCCAGCAGCCGGGTACAGGGGGCAGGTGGCTACACCTTC.

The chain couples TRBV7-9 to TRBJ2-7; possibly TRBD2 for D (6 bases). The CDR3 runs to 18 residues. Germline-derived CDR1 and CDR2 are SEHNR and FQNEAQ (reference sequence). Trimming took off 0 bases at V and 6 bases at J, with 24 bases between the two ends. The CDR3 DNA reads TGTGCCAGCAGCTTAGCAGAGGGGTACGGGACTGTCCTACGCGAGCAGTACTTC. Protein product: CASSLAEGYGTVLREQYF.

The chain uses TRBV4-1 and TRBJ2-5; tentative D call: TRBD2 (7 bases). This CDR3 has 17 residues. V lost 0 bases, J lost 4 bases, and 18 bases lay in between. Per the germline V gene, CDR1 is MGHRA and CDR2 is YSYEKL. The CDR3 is CASSQDYGRGQRETQYF. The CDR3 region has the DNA TGCGCCAGCAGCCAAGATTATGGGCGGGGGCAAAGAGAGACCCAGTACTTC.

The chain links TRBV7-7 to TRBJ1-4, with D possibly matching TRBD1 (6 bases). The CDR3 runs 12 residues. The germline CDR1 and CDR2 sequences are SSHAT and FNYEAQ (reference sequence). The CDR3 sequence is CGTGQINEKLFF. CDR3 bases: TGTGGTACCGGACAGATTAATGAAAAACTGTTTTTT. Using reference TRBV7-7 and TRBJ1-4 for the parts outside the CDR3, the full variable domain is GAGVSQSPRYKVTKRGQDVTLRCDPISSHATLYWYQQALGQGPEFLTYFNYEAQPDKSGLPSDRFSAERPEGSISTLTIQRTEQRDSAMYRCGTGQINEKLFFGSGTQLSVL.

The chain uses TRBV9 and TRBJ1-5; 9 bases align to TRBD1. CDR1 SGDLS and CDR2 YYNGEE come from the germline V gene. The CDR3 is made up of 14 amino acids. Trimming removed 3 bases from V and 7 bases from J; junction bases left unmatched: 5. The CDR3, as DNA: TGTGCCAGCAGCGCCGGGACAGGGTCCCAGCCCCAGCATTTT. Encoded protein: CASSAGTGSQPQHF. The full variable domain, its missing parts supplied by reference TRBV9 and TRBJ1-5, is DSGVTQTPKHLITATGQRVTLRCSPRSGDLSVYWYQQSLDQGLQFLIQYYNGEERAKGNILERFSAQQFPDLHSELNLSSLELGDSALYFCASSAGTGSQPQHFGDGTRLSIL.

CDR3 coding DNA: TGTGCCAGCAGCCAAGATAGCGGGGCCGACAATGAGCAGTTCTTC. Translated, it gives CASSQDSGADNEQFF. The chain employs TRBV4-2 and TRBJ2-1, with TRBD2 matching over 8 bases. Trimming cost V 0 bases and J 5 bases; bases outside gene matches: 3. The V gene's germline CDR1 is LGHNA and CDR2 YNFKEQ. The CDR3 sequence is 15 residues long.

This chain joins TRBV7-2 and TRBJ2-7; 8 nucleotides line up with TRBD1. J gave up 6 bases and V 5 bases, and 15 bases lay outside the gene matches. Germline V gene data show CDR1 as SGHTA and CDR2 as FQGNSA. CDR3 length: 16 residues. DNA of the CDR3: TGTGCCAGCAGCCCCGGCCTGGGACAGGTTAGCGGCGAGCAGTACTTC. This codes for CASSPGLGQVSGEQYF.

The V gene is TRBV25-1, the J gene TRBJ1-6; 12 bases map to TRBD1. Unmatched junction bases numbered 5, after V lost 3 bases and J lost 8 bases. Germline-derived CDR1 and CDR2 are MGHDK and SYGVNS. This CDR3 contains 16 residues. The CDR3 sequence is CASSDRDRGLYSPLHF. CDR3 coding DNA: TGTGCCAGCAGTGATCGGGACAGGGGGCTTTATTCACCCCTCCACTTT.